Shown below are 9 T cell receptor beta chains from a single sample sequenced in a study of CD8+CD57+ T cells in acquired aplastic anemia. Genomic DNA provided the template from which TCR beta VDJ and CDR3 profiles were obtained. Via MiXCR, TCRdb re-called the reads, giving one row per CDR3 protein. Here the sample spans 89,000 or so distinct CDR3 sequences, roughly two thirds being singletons. An expansion of CD8+CD57+ cells by flow cytometry had been shown in patients chosen for sequencing. The sequencing sample was made of sorted CD4+, CD8+, or CD8+CD57+ T cells (not recorded which) from PBMCs. The receptors stem from a human donor with aplastic anemia.

This clonotype is medium-sized (0.01 to 0.1%) in the sample. J is TRBJ1-4 and V is TRBV2; D is possibly TRBD1 (5 bases). Trimming pared 8 bases from V and 8 bases from J, leaving 18 bases between. CDR1 is SNHLY, CDR2 FYNNEI, per germline. The CDR3 spans 14 residues. CDR3 residues: CASRPEGFGEKLFF. The CDR3 DNA reads TGTGCCAGCCGCCCCGAGGGGTTCGGGGAAAAACTGTTTTTT. Supplemented by reference TRBV2 and TRBJ1-4, the full variable domain reads EPEVTQTPSHQVTQMGQEVILRCVPISNHLYFYWYRQILGQKVEFLVSFYNNEISEKSEIFDDQFSVERPDGSNFTLKIRSTKLEDSAMYFCASRPEGFGEKLFFGSGTQLSVL.

J is TRBJ1-5 and V is TRBV24-1; D remains unclear. CDR3 length equals 14 residues. Per the germline V gene, CDR1 is KGHDR and CDR2 is SFDVKD. V was pared by 2 bases and J by 0 bases, with 4 bases between. The CDR3, as DNA: TGTGCCACCAGTGATTCTTCTAGCAATCAGCCCCAGCATTTT. Translation gives CATSDSSSNQPQHF.

The rearrangement links TRBV12-3 or TRBV12-4 to TRBJ1-1, with no clear D. With 5 bases removed from V and 9 bases from J, the gap between germline ends came to 16 bases. The CDR3 is made up of 13 amino acids. CDR3 sequence reads: CASSPTESGKAFF. Written as DNA, the CDR3 is TGTGCCAGCAGTCCCACAGAGTCGGGGAAAGCTTTCTTT.

V and J are TRBV7-9 and TRBJ1-6, with D perhaps matching TRBD1 (5 bases). CDR3 size: 16 residues. Between the trimmed V and J ends, which lost 5 bases and 8 bases, there was a span of 19 bases. The V gene's germline CDR1 is SEHNR and CDR2 FQNEAQ (reference sequence). The CDR3 protein is CASSASSGRVDSPLHF. In nucleotides, the CDR3 is TGTGCCAGCAGCGCCTCCTCAGGCAGGGTGGATTCACCCCTCCACTTT.

This chain connects TRBV2 to TRBJ2-1; TRBD2 aligns across 9 bases. This CDR3 is built from 15 residues. From germline, CDR1 is SNHLY and CDR2 FYNNEI. With V trimmed by 6 bases and J by 7 bases, 10 bases remained unmatched. The CDR3 region has the DNA TGTGCCAGCAGCCAAGATAACAGCGGGAGGAATGAGCAGTTCTTC. This encodes CASSQDNSGRNEQFF.

The chain joins TRBV19 to TRBJ2-1, with 8 bases aligning to TRBD2. CDR1 and CDR2 from the germline V gene are LNHDA and SQIVND (reference sequence). The trim removed 6 bases at V and 7 bases at J, leaving 5 bases unmatched. This CDR3 contains 13 residues. The CDR3 sequence is CASRKRERNEQFF. CDR3 bases: TGTGCCAGTAGGAAGCGGGAGCGTAATGAGCAGTTCTTC.

A word on this clonotype: A junction end diverges from the germline sequence, so it may reflect a read error. The J gene is TRBJ1-2, the V gene TRBV7-9; D remains unclear. This CDR3 is built from 10 residues. Per germline, CDR1 SEHNR and CDR2 FQNEAQ (reference sequence). The CDR3, as DNA: TGTGCCAGCAGCCCCAGTATGGCCCACTTC. Its protein is CASSPSMAHF.

The gene calls are TRBV10-3 and TRBJ1-2; no firm D call. The V gene's germline CDR1 is ENHRY and CDR2 SYGVKD. Trimming shortened V by 3 bases and J by 2 bases, and 7 bases separated the two germline ends. The CDR3 extends over 13 amino acids. The CDR3 loop is CAISDSLNYGYTF. In DNA form, the CDR3 reads TGTGCCATCAGTGACAGCTTAAACTATGGCTACACCTTC.

V is TRBV12-3 or TRBV12-4 and J is TRBJ2-7; D is unresolved. V dropped 5 bases and J dropped 3 bases, with 17 bases sitting between them. This CDR3 comprises 15 residues. The CDR3 nucleotides are TGTGCCAGCAGTATGTCCGGGTCGTTTAACTACGAGCAGTACTTC. This codes for CASSMSGSFNYEQYF.